This T cell receptor (beta chain) was sequenced in a study of OX40 agonist ivuxolimab in advanced cancers. Study-wide context: An anti-OX40 (CD134) antibody with agonistic activity, ivuxolimab, was administered to patients. Every 2 weeks, patients received ivuxolimab intravenously, dosed at 0.01 to 10 mg/kg.

Germline assignment: CDR1 GTSNPN and CDR2 SVGIG (reference sequence). J gave up 2 bases and V 2 bases, and 7 bases lay outside the gene matches. The CDR3 spans 15 residues. Blood draws occurred at baseline, cycle 4 day 1, and cycle 7 day 1. Findings of the study overall: At 0.1-3.0 mg/kg, partial responders had clonal expansion among the lowest observed.

This clone was detected only a few times. Its specificity is not known. The table came from immunoSEQ multiplex PCR; TCRdb's copy has only in-frame clones and leaves some out. Of 30,000 or so clones in the sample, about four fifths are singletons; the top ten hold approximately 24%. The sample in question was CD4+ or CD8+ T cells sorted from blood, obtained in a trial of the OX40 agonist ivuxolimab. The sequence was obtained from an adult with an advanced solid tumor such as melanoma, head and neck, liver or kidney cancer. J is TRBJ2-3 and V is TRBV30, with 7 bases fitting TRBD2. The CDR3 DNA is TGTGCCTGGAGTCGCGGGGGAACTTCCACAGATACGCAGTATTTT. Protein sequence: CAWSRGGTSTDTQYF. Looking up the rest from reference TRBV30 and TRBJ2-3 gives the full variable domain: SQTIHQWPATLVQPVGSPLSLECTVEGTSNPNLYWYRQAAGRGLQLLFYSVGIGQISSEVPQNLSASRPQDRQFILSSKKLLLSDSGFYLCAWSRGGTSTDTQYFGPGTRLTVL.